These T cell receptor beta chains were read from a single sample in a study of cytomegalovirus exposure and HLA in healthy donors. TCRdb keeps only in-frame clones here, not all; method: immunoSEQ multiplex PCR. The sample lists more than 70,000 clones, about 96% occurring once. Sample: PBMCs. Source of these receptors: a man younger than 35 in good health and CMV-seropositive. CDR3s include the opening cysteine and the closing phenylalanine or tryptophan. A D gene is named only where the DNA matches it firmly. The size entry is marked missing in some rows and otherwise reads once, few, many or a size class.

v_gene	j_gene	abundance	d_gene	CDR3nt	CDR3aa
TRBV19	TRBJ2-1	.	TRBD2	TGTGCCAGTAGTGCACCCTGGGCTAGCGGGAGCCCTGAGCAGTTCTTC	CASSAPWASGSPEQFF
TRBV28	TRBJ2-6	.	TRBD2	TGTGCCAGCAGTTTAGGGAGCGGGAGGGCCTCTGGGGCCAACGTCCTGACTTTC	CASSLGSGRASGANVLTF
TRBV5-4	TRBJ2-7	.	.	TGTGCCAGCAGCTTGGGGGCTTACGAGCAGTACTTC	CASSLGAYEQYF
TRBV19	TRBJ1-5	.	.	TGTGCCAGTACCGAGTGGGGGACACATCAGCCCCAGCATTTT	CASTEWGTHQPQHF
TRBV7-3	TRBJ2-1	.	TRBD1	TGTGCCAGCAGCCCGCTGACAGGGGCGAAGGAGCAGTTCTTC	CASSPLTGAKEQFF
TRBV10-3	TRBJ2-6	.	TRBD1	TGTGCCATCTCGCGGGACAGGGGGCCGGGGGCCAACGTCCTGACTTTC	CAISRDRGPGANVLTF
TRBV19	TRBJ1-2	.	TRBD1	TGTGCCAGTAGGAAAATGACAGGGGTTAACTATGGCTACACCTTC	CASRKMTGVNYGYTF
TRBV18	TRBJ1-2	.	TRBD1	TGTGCCAGCTCACGGGGGACAGGGGATGGCTATGGCTACACCTTC	CASSRGTGDGYGYTF
TRBV4-1	TRBJ1-4	.	.	TGCGCCAGCAGCACCCATCCGACAGCAACTAATGAAAAACTGTTTTTT	CASSTHPTATNEKLFF
TRBV4-1	TRBJ2-3	.	.	TGCGCCAGCAGCCGTGTACAGGGCGCAGATACGCAGTATTTT	CASSRVQGADTQYF
TRBV5-1	TRBJ2-2	.	TRBD1	TGCGCCAGCAGCTTGGTACCAGGGGGCGGGGAGCTGTTTTTT	CASSLVPGGGELFF
TRBV30	TRBJ2-7	.	.	TGTGCCTGGAGCATCGGCTACGAGCAGTACTTC	CAWSIGYEQYF
TRBV5-1	TRBJ2-7	.	TRBD1	TGCGCCAGCAGCCGACAGGGTACTAGCGAGCAGTACTTC	CASSRQGTSEQYF
TRBV4-1	TRBJ2-7	.	.	TGCGCCAGCAGGGGCCATACCCCCTACGAGCAGTACTTC	CASRGHTPYEQYF
TRBV9	TRBJ2-1	once	.	TGTGCCAGCAGCGTAGCCATTGGGGGGAGCCCCTACAATGAGCAGTTCTTC	CASSVAIGGSPYNEQFF
TRBV29-1	TRBJ1-2	.	TRBD1	TGCAGCACCGGGGACAGCTATGGCTACACCTTC	CSTGDSYGYTF
TRBV19	TRBJ2-5	.	.	TGTGCCAGTAGTAAAATACAAGAGACCCAGTACTTC	CASSKIQETQYF
TRBV7-8	TRBJ1-2	once	TRBD1	TGTGCCAGCAGCCTAGACAGGGTCCCTTCTAACTATGGCTACACCTTC	CASSLDRVPSNYGYTF
TRBV10-2	TRBJ2-1	.	TRBD2	TGCGCCAGCAGTGTAGCGGGAGGAAGCAATGAGCAGTTCTTC	CASSVAGGSNEQFF
TRBV28	TRBJ2-7	.	.	TGTGCCAGCAGTCTACTCTACGAGCAGTACTTC	CASSLLYEQYF
TRBV5-6	TRBJ2-3	.	.	TGTGCCAGCAGCTTACCAGGGGCTGGCACAGATACGCAGTATTTT	CASSLPGAGTDTQYF
TRBV6-4	TRBJ2-1	.	TRBD1	TGTGCCAGCAGCTTGGACAGGTACAATGAGCAGTTCTTC	CASSLDRYNEQFF
TRBV9	TRBJ2-1	.	.	TGTGCCAGCAGCGTATTATCAGGGGAGGGTGAGCAGTTCTTC	CASSVLSGEGEQFF
TRBV6-5	TRBJ1-1	.	TRBD1	TGTGCCAGCAGTTACTCGATCCAGGGGGAGACTGAAGCTTTCTTT	CASSYSIQGETEAFF
TRBV18	TRBJ2-2	.	TRBD2	TGTGCCAGCTCACCAACTAGCGGAGACACCGGGGAGCTGTTTTTT	CASSPTSGDTGELFF
TRBV19	TRBJ2-7	.	TRBD1	TGTGCCAGTAGTCCCGGGACAGGGAGCTCCTACGAGCAGTACTTC	CASSPGTGSSYEQYF
TRBV7-2	TRBJ1-1	.	.	TGTGCCAGCAGCGAGTACTCGGGGGGGCGAGCTGAAGCTTTCTTT	CASSEYSGGRAEAFF
TRBV27	TRBJ2-1	.	TRBD2	TGTGCCAGCAGTCCGGGACTAGCCGGTGAGCAGTTCTTC	CASSPGLAGEQFF
TRBV6-1	TRBJ1-5	.	TRBD1	TGTGCCAGCAGTGAAGCCAGACAGGGTGGCAATCAGCCCCAGCATTTT	CASSEARQGGNQPQHF
TRBV6-6	TRBJ1-1	.	.	TGTGCCAGCAGTTACTCGAGGGCTGGTAGGAACACTGAAGCTTTCTTT	CASSYSRAGRNTEAFF
TRBV6-5	TRBJ1-5	.	.	TGTGCCAGCAGCTACGGGAGGAGCAATCAGCCCCAGCATTTT	CASSYGRSNQPQHF
TRBV29-1	TRBJ2-6	.	.	TGCAGCGTTTCGCCCAGACTCTCTGGGGCCAACGTCCTGACTTTC	CSVSPRLSGANVLTF
TRBV11-2	TRBJ1-1	.	.	TGTGCCAGCAGCTTTTGGGCCGGGAACACTGAAGCTTTCTTT	CASSFWAGNTEAFF
TRBV4-1	TRBJ1-6	.	TRBD1	TGCGCCAGCAGCCAAGAGATGGGACAGCATAATTCACCCCTCCACTTT	CASSQEMGQHNSPLHF
TRBV2	TRBJ1-4	.	.	TGTGCCAGCCTGGGACGACAGGTTCCTGAAAAACTGTTTTTT	CASLGRQVPEKLFF
TRBV6-5	TRBJ2-3	.	TRBD2	TGTGCCAGCAGTAAGGGACTAGGCACAGATACGCAGTATTTT	CASSKGLGTDTQYF
TRBV2	TRBJ2-7	.	TRBD2	TGTGCCAGCAGTTCGACTAGCGGGAGGGCTTACGAGCAGTACTTC	CASSSTSGRAYEQYF
TRBV11-2	TRBJ1-4	.	.	TGTGCCAGCAGCTTAGGCGGGAGGGATGCTGAAAAACTGTTTTTT	CASSLGGRDAEKLFF
TRBV10-2	TRBJ1-2	.	.	TGCGCCAGCAGTCCTCTCGACAGAGTCCGCTATGGCTACACCTTC	CASSPLDRVRYGYTF
TRBV19	TRBJ2-7	once	TRBD2	TGTGCCAGTAGTATAGACGGGACTAGACCGTCCGAGCAGTACTTC	CASSIDGTRPSEQYF
TRBV5-1	TRBJ2-2	once	TRBD2	TGCGCCAGCAGCTTGCTTACTAGCGGAGACACCGGGGAGCTGTTTTTT	CASSLLTSGDTGELFF
TRBV5-1	TRBJ2-7	once	TRBD1	TGCGCCAGCAGCTTAACAGGGGTGGGGGTCGAGCAGTACTTC	CASSLTGVGVEQYF